These T cell receptor beta chains were read from a single sample in a study of beta chain features in type 1 diabetes. Assay used: immunoSEQ multiplex PCR; TCRdb lists only in-frame clones, some missing. The sample has some 270,000 clones; around 7.8% are singletons. The sample consisted of central memory CD4+ T cells from blood. These TCRs come from a woman aged 18 to 35 in good health. CDR3s include the opening cysteine and the closing phenylalanine or tryptophan.

j_gene | v_gene | CDR3aa
TRBJ2-3 | TRBV4-1 | CASSQDGVASQYF
TRBJ1-2 | TRBV7-9 | CASSLTGSNYGYTF
TRBJ2-1 | TRBV18 | CASSPRTVAYNEQFF
TRBJ1-2 | TRBV9 | CASSGMRGGYTF
TRBJ1-2 | TRBV5-5 | CASNTPGQFTYGYTF
TRBJ2-5 | TRBV9 | CASSLSGYKETQYF
TRBJ1-6 | TRBV28 | CASSVRSYNSPLHF
TRBJ2-3 | TRBV14 | CASRPAGTGVDTQYF
TRBJ2-3 | TRBV4-1 | CASSPRGSGGTDTQYF
TRBJ2-1 | TRBV14 | CASSYRDRGSRNEQFF
TRBJ1-1 | TRBV30 | CAWSWGYTEAFF
TRBJ2-2 | TRBV5-4 | CASSLGVAGANTGELFF
TRBJ2-7 | TRBV7-2 | CASSFKRERSYEQYF
TRBJ2-1 | TRBV6-5 | CASSYEGGSGQFF
TRBJ2-1 | TRBV7-9 | CASSLSQGLREQFF
TRBJ1-1 | TRBV19 | CASSLLGTGSNTEAFF
TRBJ2-7 | TRBV6-5 | CASSYGPDWAEQYF
TRBJ2-7 | TRBV15 | CATSDRRAYEQYF
TRBJ1-1 | TRBV28 | CASSLPPNDRVGTEAFF
TRBJ1-5 | TRBV7-9 | CASSLAGIYQPQHF
TRBJ1-2 | TRBV10-3 | CAISESTARSKDGYTF
TRBJ2-2 | TRBV9 | CASSETGSTGELFF
TRBJ2-1 | TRBV18 | CASSRGTGTYNEQFF
TRBJ1-1 | TRBV5-1 | CASSQGTGNTEAFF
TRBJ2-6 | TRBV15 | CATSRVVSGANVLTF
TRBJ1-2 | TRBV4-3 | CASSQDYQGANYGYTF
TRBJ2-3 | TRBV7-2 | CASSLMTYSTDTQYF
TRBJ1-5 | TRBV10-3 | CASSRSFNQPQHF
TRBJ2-1 | TRBV25-1 | CASTPAGRYEQFF
TRBJ2-5 | TRBV5-1 | CASSDTGGDETQYF
TRBJ1-2 | TRBV6-5 | CASSPGQGRGYTF
TRBJ1-6 | TRBV28 | CASRTTGYNSPLHF
TRBJ1-1 | TRBV7-2 | CASSLQGFGRDTEAFF
TRBJ1-1 | TRBV5-8 | CASSPWDRENTEAFF
TRBJ2-5 | TRBV29-1 | CSARRAAETQYF
TRBJ1-4 | TRBV7-9 | CASSLKQGPTNEKLFF
TRBJ1-6 | TRBV28 | CASFGSYNSPLHF
TRBJ2-2 | TRBV9 | CASSPGPMNTGELFF
TRBJ1-6 | TRBV2 | CASLRQGINSPLHF
TRBJ2-7 | TRBV25-1 | CASSDPTRRGRDYEQYF
TRBJ2-3 | TRBV7-2 | CASSLRVSDTQYF
TRBJ2-6 | TRBV7-6 | CASSLRRPGANVLTF
TRBJ2-7 | TRBV14 | CASSQEHLAREQYF
TRBJ2-7 | TRBV6-5 | CASSGQGAWEQYF
TRBJ1-1 | TRBV13 | CASSLGRSEAFF